Below, 3 T cell receptor beta chains from the same sample are listed, as sequenced in a study of identical twins. Each CDR3 protein is one row after TCRdb ran MiXCR on the 5' RACE reads. The data contain approximately 220,000 distinct CDR3 sequences, under 10% of them seen just once; the ten biggest clones take up 1.9%. These data were also reused for a study on yellow fever vaccine responses in identical twins.

The source material was memory (CD45RO+) T cells sorted from blood. The receptors were sampled from a woman aged 18 to 35 in good health.

The chain has TRBV21-1 and TRBJ2-5; the table assigns TRBD1, which was not confirmed against the DNA. TRBV21-1 is noted as a pseudogene. The CDR3 length is 17 residues. CDR3 sequence (DNA): TGTGCCAGCAGCAAAGACCGCGAGGGACAGGAACAAGAGACCCAGTACTTC. Translated, it gives CASSKDREGQEQETQYF.

The J gene is TRBJ1-2, the V gene TRBV15, with TRBD1 identical over 9 bases. V lost 0 bases to trimming and J lost 3 bases; unmatched junction nucleotides: 2. Per the germline V gene, CDR1 is LNHNV and CDR2 is YYDKDF (reference sequence). CDR3 size: 15 residues. Here the CDR3 DNA reads TGTGCCACCAGCAGAGAGACAGGGGGTTACTATGGCTACACCTTC. Protein: CATSRETGGYYGYTF.

This clonotype was seen at least ten times. V is TRBV5-1 and J is TRBJ2-5; 8 nucleotides line up with TRBD2. The length of the CDR3 is 15 residues. Per germline, CDR1 SGHRS and CDR2 YFSETQ. V gave up 4 bases and J gave up 0 bases; unmatched junction bases: 5. This CDR3 is CASSAGTRDQETQYF. CDR3 DNA sequence: TGCGCCAGCAGCGCCGGGACTAGAGACCAAGAGACCCAGTACTTC.